This T cell receptor beta chain originates from a study of blood T cells in healthy people across ages. The V end was cut by 2 bases, the J end by 4 bases, with 14 bases between. Germline V CDR1 and CDR2: MDHEN, SYDVKM. This CDR3 region has 15 residues. Study-wide results and limits: The long-lived group displayed more naive CD4+ cells, plus higher diversity, than the aged donors did.

Together with a sample-barcoded 5' primer, a J-beta primer mix was included in a second PCR lasting roughly 6 to 12 cycles. With 12 random nucleotides, a template-switch adaptor tagged each individual cDNA molecule. Researchers report that each sample yielded at least 2.5 million CDR3-containing paired-end reads. TCRdb reprocessed the 5' RACE reads via MiXCR and lists one record per CDR3 protein. The table lists around 1.5 million distinct CDR3 sequences, 42% of them singletons. In regard to this clonotype: The antigen is undetermined.

This chain uses TRBV28 with TRBJ1-1, with D uncertain. Sequencing was performed on blood. The source of this sequence is a woman aged 18-29 years in good health. In DNA form, the CDR3 reads TGTGCCAGCAGTTTAATCGGGGATCGGGTCACTGAAGCTTTCTTT. Translated, it gives CASSLIGDRVTEAFF. Complete variable domain (other parts from reference TRBV28 and TRBJ1-1): DVKVTQSSRYLVKRTGEKVFLECVQDMDHENMFWYRQDPGLGLRLIYFSYDVKMKEKGDIPEGYSVSREKKERFSLILESASTNQTSMYLCASSLIGDRVTEAFFGQGTRLTVV.